These 17 T cell receptor beta chains were sequenced from one sample in a study of blood T cell repertoires in COVID-19. The table came from immunoSEQ multiplex PCR; TCRdb's copy has only in-frame clones and leaves some out. The table lists under 300,000 clones, roughly nine tenths of them singletons. Sequencing was performed on PBMCs or T cells enriched from blood (not recorded which). The receptors derive from a woman in her forties or fifties who had recovered from COVID-19.

This rearrangement joins TRBV5-5 to TRBJ2-3; tentatively, D is TRBD2 (5 bases). V was trimmed by 3 bases and J by 2 bases, leaving 10 bases between them. Looked up from germline, CDR1 is SGHKS and CDR2 is YYEKEE (reference sequence). The CDR3 extends over 14 amino acids. This CDR3 reads CASSSDFATDTQYF. The DNA for the CDR3 is TGTGCCAGCAGCTCGGACTTCGCCACAGATACGCAGTATTTT.

CDR3 nucleotide sequence: TGTGCCAGCAGCCCAACAGGGAGACGAAACACCATATATTTT. It encodes CASSPTGRRNTIYF. V usage is TRBV3-1 (or the pseudogene TRBV3-2) and J usage is TRBJ1-3; possibly TRBD1 for D (6 bases). V was trimmed by 4 bases and J by 5 bases, leaving 12 bases between them. This CDR3 contains 14 residues. Germline CDR1 and CDR2: LGHDT and YNNKEL (reference sequence).

The chain is built from TRBV19 and TRBJ2-1; TRBD1 agrees at 7 bases. Germline V CDR1 and CDR2: LNHDA, SQIVND (reference sequence). The CDR3 contains 13 residues. Trimming removed 4 bases from V and 7 bases from J; junction bases left unmatched: 4. As DNA, the CDR3 is TGTGCCAGTAGTACGGGGACAGCGAATGAGCAGTTCTTC. Protein product: CASSTGTANEQFF.

This rearrangement joins TRBV6-5 to TRBJ1-5; D gene unclear. Per germline, CDR1 MNHEY and CDR2 SVGAGI. The CDR3 is 14 residues long. V lost 6 bases, J lost 2 bases, and 11 bases lay in between. CDR3 sequence reads: CASREGGGNQPQHF. CDR3 coding DNA: TGTGCCAGCAGGGAGGGCGGAGGCAATCAGCCCCAGCATTTT.

This sequence joins TRBV24-1 and TRBJ1-5; D is possibly TRBD1 (5 bases). The CDR3 length is 15 residues. Trimming cost V 5 bases and J 2 bases, with 12 bases left between them. Germline loops: CDR1 KGHDR, CDR2 SFDVKD. In DNA, the CDR3 is TGTGCCACCAGTGTGGGGGGATCAGGCAATCAGCCCCAGCATTTT. This sequence encodes CATSVGGSGNQPQHF.

The chain combines TRBV3-1 (or the pseudogene TRBV3-2) with TRBJ1-1; D perhaps matches TRBD1 (5 bases). Germline V gene data show CDR1 as LGHDT and CDR2 as YNNKEL (reference sequence). This CDR3 comprises 14 residues. V lost 4 bases to trimming and J lost 0 bases, with 9 bases between them. CDR3 protein: CASSPSGLNTEAFF. In DNA, the CDR3 is TGTGCCAGCAGCCCTTCAGGGCTGAACACTGAAGCTTTCTTT.

This chain links TRBV11-2 with TRBJ1-3; D is uncertain. This CDR3 is built from 14 residues. Germline V gene lookup returns CDR1 SGHAT and CDR2 FQNNGV. V was shortened by 6 bases and J by 4 bases, with 13 bases between the two germline ends. CDR3 sequence reads: CASSVERSGNTIYF. The CDR3 DNA reads as TGTGCCAGCAGTGTAGAAAGGAGCGGAAACACCATATATTTT.

The rearrangement links TRBV7-2 to TRBJ1-3; unclear D gene. CDR3 size: 15 residues. Trimming left V 3 bases short and J 0 bases short, with 9 bases between. The V gene's germline CDR1 is SGHTA and CDR2 FQGNSA. The CDR3 is CASSLFGSSGNTIYF. The CDR3 nucleotides are TGTGCCAGCAGCTTGTTTGGGAGCTCTGGAAACACCATATATTTT. Filled out from reference TRBV7-2 and TRBJ1-3, the complete variable domain reads GAGVSQSPSNKVTEKGKDVELRCDPISGHTALYWYRQSLGQGLEFLIYFQGNSAPDKSGLPSDRFSAERTGGSVSTLTIQRTQQEDSAVYLCASSLFGSSGNTIYFGEGSWLTVV.

The rearrangement uses TRBV5-5 and TRBJ1-4, with TRBD1 identical over 7 bases. CDR3 length equals 18 residues. Germline loops: CDR1 SGHKS, CDR2 YYEKEE (reference sequence). The V segment lost 3 bases and the J segment 0 bases; nucleotides outside the gene matches: 11. CDR3 residues: CASSSPGRGASTNEKLFF. In nucleotides, the CDR3 is TGTGCCAGCAGCTCGCCGGGCAGGGGGGCTTCAACTAATGAAAAACTGTTTTTT.

The chain employs TRBV7-2 and TRBJ1-1; 7 bases align to TRBD1. The CDR3 is 15 residues long. Germline V gene data show CDR1 as SGHTA and CDR2 as FQGNSA. J gave up 1 base and V 5 bases, and 7 bases lay outside the gene matches. Here the CDR3 reads CASSISGTENTEAFF. The CDR3 DNA follows: TGTGCCAGCAGCATATCCGGGACAGAGAACACTGAAGCTTTCTTT.

The chain employs TRBV24-1 and TRBJ2-1; tentatively, D is TRBD1 (6 bases). This CDR3 contains 16 residues. Germline loops: CDR1 KGHDR, CDR2 SFDVKD. V was clipped by 4 bases and J by 2 bases, with 14 bases between them. CDR3 sequence (DNA): TGTGCCACCAGTGACACGACGACAGGAACCTACAATGAGCAGTTCTTC. Protein: CATSDTTTGTYNEQFF.

V usage is TRBV30 and J usage is TRBJ1-6; D not resolved. V dropped 4 bases and J dropped 2 bases, with 12 bases sitting between them. The CDR3 spans 15 residues. The germline CDR1 and CDR2 sequences are GTSNPN and SVGIG (reference sequence). In DNA, the CDR3 is TGTGCCTGGACCCCACAGAATACCTATAATTCACCCCTCCACTTT. Translated: CAWTPQNTYNSPLHF.

This chain joins TRBV7-2 and TRBJ2-3; 8 bases agree with TRBD2. The junction had 11 bases not matched to a gene; V was cut back by 7 bases and J by 2 bases. This CDR3 region has 16 residues. Germline loops: CDR1 SGHTA, CDR2 FQGNSA. The CDR3 bases are TGTGCCAGCACACCCCCCAACGGGAGGGCCACAGATACGCAGTATTTT. This gives the protein CASTPPNGRATDTQYF.

The V and J genes are TRBV5-4 and TRBJ2-2, with 14 positions matching TRBD2. In germline, CDR1 is SGHNT, CDR2 YYREEE (reference sequence). The V segment lost 4 bases and the J segment 2 bases; nucleotides outside the gene matches: 7. The CDR3 totals 18 residues. CDR3 loop: CASSARGLAGVNTGELFF. DNA of the CDR3: TGTGCCAGCAGCGCCAGGGGACTAGCGGGAGTTAACACCGGGGAGCTGTTTTTT.

The chain links TRBV2 to TRBJ1-1; TRBD1 aligns across 7 bases. Germline lookup yields CDR1 SNHLY and CDR2 FYNNEI. V was pared by 6 bases and J by 8 bases, with 9 bases of the junction left unmatched. The CDR3 totals 13 residues. CDR3 loop: CASSFDRAREAFF. In DNA form, the CDR3 reads TGTGCCAGCAGCTTCGACAGGGCTCGGGAAGCTTTCTTT. Variable domain in full (rest from reference TRBV2 and TRBJ1-1): EPEVTQTPSHQVTQMGQEVILRCVPISNHLYFYWYRQILGQKVEFLVSFYNNEISEKSEIFDDQFSVERPDGSNFTLKIRSTKLEDSAMYFCASSFDRAREAFFGQGTRLTVV.

Turning to this clone: A junction boundary mismatches the germline segment, possibly from a read error. The chain couples TRBV7-2 to TRBJ1-4; D is unclear. This CDR3 contains 15 residues. Germline V lookup: CDR1 SGHTA, CDR2 FQGNSA. The CDR3 DNA reads as TGTGCCAGCAGCTTATCGCCCGCAACAAATGAAAAACTGTTTTTT. As protein: CASSLSPATNEKLFF.

V usage is TRBV30 and J usage is TRBJ1-1; perhaps TRBD1 as D (5 bases). The V end lost 8 bases, the J end lost 3 bases, and 16 bases lay between the germline ends. CDR1 is GTSNPN, CDR2 SVGIG, per germline (reference sequence). CDR3 length equals 13 residues. CDR3 sequence reads: CARDGLRDTEAFF. The CDR3 DNA is TGTGCCCGGGACGGTCTCAGGGACACTGAAGCTTTCTTT. Drawing the rest from reference TRBV30 and TRBJ1-1, the complete variable domain is SQTIHQWPATLVQPVGSPLSLECTVEGTSNPNLYWYRQAAGRGLQLLFYSVGIGQISSEVPQNLSASRPQDRQFILSSKKLLLSDSGFYLCARDGLRDTEAFFGQGTRLTVV.